This T cell receptor (beta chain) was sequenced for a study of blood T cell repertoires in COVID-19. Across the study: The samples span acute and convalescent COVID-19 from the United States, Italy and Spain. PBMCs, B-cell-depleted T cells, or T cells were the source of the cDNA or gDNA that made up the material.

The V end was cut by 0 bases, the J end by 10 bases, with 18 bases between. Germline assignment: CDR1 MNHEY and CDR2 SVGAGI. The CDR3 consists of 15 residues. In the original workflow: Reference gene primer amplification in the assay estimated nucleated cell counts. The repertoire was sequenced with immunoSEQ multiplex PCR; TCRdb's copy has only in-frame clones and lacks some. The V and J calls and the clone size are those of that table, but D and trimming were determined from the DNA. The data show 100,000 to 150,000 clones, with over 75% seen just once and roughly a quarter held by the top ten. The TCR comes from a woman of 80 years or more with acute or convalescent COVID-19. The chain has TRBV6-5 and TRBJ1-1, with TRBD1 as a possible D gene (5 bases). Sequenced: peripheral blood. The CDR3 protein is CASSYSRTGETGAFF. CDR3 DNA: TGTGCCAGCAGTTACTCGAGAACAGGAGAAACAGGAGCTTTCTTT.